The 10 T cell receptor beta chains below were found in one sample sequenced in a study of cytomegalovirus exposure and HLA in healthy donors. Primers: 60 Vbeta forward and 13 Jbeta reverse. Assay used: immunoSEQ multiplex PCR; TCRdb lists only in-frame clones, some missing. The data hold some 170,000 clones, with around 83% observed a single time. Sequencing was done on a sample of PBMCs. These receptors were taken from a man in his fifties in good health and CMV-seropositive.

V gene TRBV11-2 combines with J gene TRBJ1-1; D unclear. The germline gives CDR1 SGHAT, CDR2 FQNNGV. This CDR3 comprises 14 residues. Trimming cost V 0 bases and J 6 bases, with 11 bases left between them. The CDR3 DNA reads TGTGCCAGCAGCTTAGATCTGGGGAGCCCTGAAGCTTTCTTT. It specifies CASSLDLGSPEAFF. Using reference TRBV11-2 and TRBJ1-1 for the parts outside the CDR3, the full variable domain is EAGVAQSPRYKIIEKRQSVAFWCNPISGHATLYWYQQILGQGPKLLIQFQNNGVVDDSQLPKDRFSAERLKGVDSTLKIQPAKLEDSAVYLCASSLDLGSPEAFFGQGTRLTVV.

The chain has TRBV27 and TRBJ2-5, with D possibly being TRBD1 (6 bases). Looked up from germline, CDR1 is MNHEY and CDR2 is SMNVEV (reference sequence). Trimming removed 6 bases at V and 2 bases at J, with 10 bases between. The CDR3 runs to 13 residues. The CDR3 region has the DNA TGTGCCAGCAGCGCAGGACAGCAAGAGACCCAGTACTTC. This sequence encodes CASSAGQQETQYF.

This chain connects TRBV7-9 to TRBJ1-2, with D tentatively TRBD1 (6 bases). CDR1 is SEHNR, CDR2 FQNEAQ, per germline (reference sequence). The CDR3 runs 15 residues. V was clipped by 5 bases and J by 1 base, with 14 bases between them. This CDR3 reads CASSPALGGNYGYTF. CDR3 sequence (DNA): TGTGCCAGCAGCCCAGCTCTAGGGGGTAACTATGGCTACACCTTC.

The gene calls are TRBV11-2 and TRBJ2-7; 8 bases are a match to TRBD2. The germline CDR1 and CDR2 sequences are SGHAT and FQNNGV. The V gene end was trimmed by 0 bases and the J gene end by 7 bases; junction bases not matched to a gene: 8. The CDR3 loop spans 15 amino acids. Here the CDR3 DNA reads TGTGCCAGCAGCTTAGATTCGGGGGGGCCGCAGGAGCAGTACTTC. Translating gives CASSLDSGGPQEQYF.

Notes on this clone: The sample holds other DNA sequences that translate to the same CDR3. The V gene is TRBV6-6, the J gene TRBJ2-2, with D possibly matching TRBD1 (6 bases). The CDR3 contains 16 residues. Germline V gene sequence: CDR1 MNHNY, CDR2 SVGAGI (reference sequence). Trimming cost V 5 bases and J 3 bases, with 16 bases left between them. The CDR3 here is CASSRYRVEDTGELFF. Here the CDR3 DNA reads TGTGCCAGCAGTCGCTACAGGGTCGAAGACACCGGGGAGCTGTTTTTT.

The table lists this clone with a count of one. This chain links TRBV27 with TRBJ2-1; D uncertain. Between the trimmed V and J ends, which lost 7 bases and 6 bases, there was a span of 13 bases. The CDR3 length is 13 residues. The germline gives CDR1 MNHEY, CDR2 SMNVEV (reference sequence). Here the CDR3 DNA reads TGTGCCAGCAAAGGAAGCCCGGGCAATGAGCAGTTCTTC. Its translation: CASKGSPGNEQFF.

This rearrangement joins TRBV10-3 to TRBJ2-5, with 8 bases that match TRBD1. The DNA end lines up better with TRBJ2-7; the J call may be wrong. The V gene's germline CDR1 is ENHRY and CDR2 SYGVKD. The CDR3 covers 14 residues. The CDR3 coding sequence is TGTGCCTCCCAACCCGGGACAGGACTCTACGAGCAGTACTTC. This translates into CASQPGTGLYEQYF.

The CDR3 protein is CASIKGVVYTEAFF. CDR3 bases: TGTGCCAGCATTAAAGGGGTGGTTTACACTGAAGCTTTCTTT. The chain links TRBV28 to TRBJ1-1; possible D gene TRBD1, 5 bases. The V gene's germline CDR1 is MDHEN and CDR2 SYDVKM. Trimming removed 7 bases from V and 3 bases from J, with 15 bases in between. The CDR3 runs to 14 residues.

This rearrangement joins TRBV9 to TRBJ2-5; possibly TRBD1 for D (5 bases). V was trimmed by 2 bases and J by 1 base, leaving 9 bases between them. The germline gives CDR1 SGDLS, CDR2 YYNGEE. This CDR3 comprises 14 residues. CDR3: CASSVQGIQETQYF. In DNA, the CDR3 is TGTGCCAGCAGCGTTCAGGGAATCCAAGAGACCCAGTACTTC. Supplemented by reference TRBV9 and TRBJ2-5, the full variable domain reads DSGVTQTPKHLITATGQRVTLRCSPRSGDLSVYWYQQSLDQGLQFLIQYYNGEERAKGNILERFSAQQFPDLHSELNLSSLELGDSALYFCASSVQGIQETQYFGPGTRLLVL.

The chain joins TRBV4-2 to TRBJ2-5; D is undetermined. The germline gives CDR1 LGHNA, CDR2 YNFKEQ. V lost 4 bases and J lost 4, with 10 bases in between. This CDR3 is 13 amino acids long. CDR3 DNA sequence: TGTGCCAGCAGCCTCGACAAACTAGAGACCCAGTACTTC. This encodes CASSLDKLETQYF.